These 4 T cell receptor beta chains share one sample of origin, sequenced in a study of OX40 agonist ivuxolimab in advanced cancers. Libraries were prepared by immunoSEQ multiplex PCR; TCRdb keeps only in-frame clonotypes and omits some of them. The sample records tens of thousands of clones, about three quarters being singletons. Specimen: CD4+ or CD8+ T cells sorted from blood, collected in a trial of the OX40 agonist ivuxolimab. The receptors were sampled from an adult with an advanced solid tumor such as melanoma, head and neck, liver or kidney cancer.

The J gene is TRBJ2-7, the V gene TRBV28; D call uncertain. Trimming left V 2 bases short and J 5 bases short, with 1 base between. The CDR3 contains 10 residues. Germline CDR1 is MDHEN and CDR2 is SYDVKM. The DNA for the CDR3 is TGTGCCAGCAGTTTAGACGAGCAGTACTTC. It yields the protein CASSLDEQYF.

The chain is built from TRBV6-1 and TRBJ2-1; 8 nucleotides align to TRBD2. This CDR3 has 16 amino acids. V shed 1 base and J 9 bases; nucleotides not matched to a gene: 11. CDR1 and CDR2 from the germline V gene are MNHNS and SASEGT. The CDR3: CASSEGELAVAFEQFF. Here the CDR3 DNA reads TGTGCCAGCAGTGAAGGAGAACTAGCGGTCGCGTTTGAGCAGTTCTTC.

The rearrangement uses TRBV7-8 and TRBJ1-5, with 11 bases lining up with TRBD1. The trim removed 5 bases at V and 2 bases at J, leaving 5 bases unmatched. CDR1 is SGHVS and CDR2 is FQNEAQ in the germline V gene. The CDR3 is made up of 16 amino acids. Here the CDR3 DNA reads TGTGCCAGCAGCGCCGGGGACAGGGGGGGCAATCAGCCCCAGCATTTT. As protein: CASSAGDRGGNQPQHF.

This chain joins TRBV5-8 and TRBJ2-5; 8 bases map to TRBD1. The J call may be incorrect, as the DNA end agrees better with TRBJ2-7. Germline V lookup: CDR1 SGHTS, CDR2 YDEGEE. This CDR3 has 13 residues. The CDR3 nucleotides read TGTGCCAGCGGAAGACAGGGGATCTACGAGCAGTACTTC. Translating it yields CASGRQGIYEQYF.